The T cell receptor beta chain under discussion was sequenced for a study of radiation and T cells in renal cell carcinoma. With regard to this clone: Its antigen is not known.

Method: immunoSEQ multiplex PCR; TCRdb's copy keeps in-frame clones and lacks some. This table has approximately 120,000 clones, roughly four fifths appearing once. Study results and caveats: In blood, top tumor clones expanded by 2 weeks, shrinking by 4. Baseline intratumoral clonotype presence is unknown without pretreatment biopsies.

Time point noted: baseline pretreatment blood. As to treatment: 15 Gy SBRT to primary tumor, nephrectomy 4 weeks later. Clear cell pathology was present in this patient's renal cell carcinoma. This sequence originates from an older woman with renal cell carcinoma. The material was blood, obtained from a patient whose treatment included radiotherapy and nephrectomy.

CDR3 sequence: CASSKRYNEQFF. The CDR3 DNA sequence: TGTGCCAGCAGTAAACGGTACAATGAGCAGTTCTTC. The chain couples TRBV6-5 to TRBJ2-1; D is uncertain. Between the trimmed V and J ends, which lost 5 bases and 4 bases, there was a span of 6 bases. CDR3 length: 12 amino acids. Looked up from germline, CDR1 is MNHEY and CDR2 is SVGAGI.